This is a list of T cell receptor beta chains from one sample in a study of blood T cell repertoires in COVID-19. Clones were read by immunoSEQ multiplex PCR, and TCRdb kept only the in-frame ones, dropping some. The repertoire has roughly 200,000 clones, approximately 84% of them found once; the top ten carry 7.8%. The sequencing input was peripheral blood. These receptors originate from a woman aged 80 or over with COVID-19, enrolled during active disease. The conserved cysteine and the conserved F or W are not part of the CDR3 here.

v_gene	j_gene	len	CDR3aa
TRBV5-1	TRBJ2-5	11	ASSFFGGETQY
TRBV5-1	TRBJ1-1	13	ASSEDGHGGTEAF
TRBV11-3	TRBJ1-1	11	ASSLMGGTAAF
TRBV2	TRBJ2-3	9	ASSVLETQY
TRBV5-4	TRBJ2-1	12	ASSLRGSNNEQF
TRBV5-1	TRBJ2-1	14	ASSLMTSGGFDEQF
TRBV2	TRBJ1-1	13	ASSKDSALNTEAF
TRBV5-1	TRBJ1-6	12	ASSGGDLNSPLH
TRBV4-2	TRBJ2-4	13	ASSRRGGGANIQY
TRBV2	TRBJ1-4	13	ASTPWGGQNEKLF
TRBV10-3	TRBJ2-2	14	ATAGWTSGNARELF
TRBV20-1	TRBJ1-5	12	SASRAGGNQPQH
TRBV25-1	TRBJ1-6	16	ASSESPGLSSYNSPLH
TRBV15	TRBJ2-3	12	ATSRPYPTDTQY
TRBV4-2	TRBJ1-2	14	ASTAEVRGFNYGYT
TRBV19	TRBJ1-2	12	ASRSETGWDGYT
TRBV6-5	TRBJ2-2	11	ASSSRQGGELF
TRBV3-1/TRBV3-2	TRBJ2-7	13	ASSRNLIQGNEQY
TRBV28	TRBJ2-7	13	ASSLLRGGSHEQY
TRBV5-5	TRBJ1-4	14	ASSSPLTGGSEKLF
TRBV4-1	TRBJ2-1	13	ASSRPLAGGNEQF
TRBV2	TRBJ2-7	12	ASSGGLALYEQY
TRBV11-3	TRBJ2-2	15	ASSRGSGQGNTGELF
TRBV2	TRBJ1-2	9	ASREPGGYT
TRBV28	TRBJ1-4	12	ASRQGGWNEKLF